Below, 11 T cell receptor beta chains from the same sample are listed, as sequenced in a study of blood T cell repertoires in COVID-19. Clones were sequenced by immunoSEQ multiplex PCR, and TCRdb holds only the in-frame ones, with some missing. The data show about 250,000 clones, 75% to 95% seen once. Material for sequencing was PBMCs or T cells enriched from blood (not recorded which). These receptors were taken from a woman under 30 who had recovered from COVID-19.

DNA for the CDR3: TGTGCCAGCAGCTCAGACGGACAGGGGAGGGATCAGCCCCAGCATTTT. Its protein product is CASSSDGQGRDQPQHF. The chain links TRBV7-9 to TRBJ1-5; 9 bases map to TRBD1. Germline assignment: CDR1 SEHNR and CDR2 FQNEAQ (reference sequence). Trimming removed 4 bases from V and 5 bases from J; junction bases left unmatched: 9. The CDR3 loop spans 16 amino acids.

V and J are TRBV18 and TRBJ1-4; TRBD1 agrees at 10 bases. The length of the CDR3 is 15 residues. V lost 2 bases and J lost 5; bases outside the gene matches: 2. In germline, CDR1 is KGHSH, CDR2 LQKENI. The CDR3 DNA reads TGTGCCAGCTCACCATCGACAGGGGGCAATGAAAAACTGTTTTTT. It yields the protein CASSPSTGGNEKLFF.

CDR3 DNA sequence: TGTGCCAGCAAATTTAGTTTTGGGGGCCAGATTGGATCCTATGGCTACACCTTC. Translation: CASKFSFGGQIGSYGYTF. This sequence joins TRBV28 and TRBJ1-2; maybe TRBD1 (6 bases). CDR1 MDHEN and CDR2 SYDVKM come from the germline V gene. Trimming took off 7 bases at V and 4 bases at J, with 28 bases between the two ends. The CDR3 extends over 18 amino acids.

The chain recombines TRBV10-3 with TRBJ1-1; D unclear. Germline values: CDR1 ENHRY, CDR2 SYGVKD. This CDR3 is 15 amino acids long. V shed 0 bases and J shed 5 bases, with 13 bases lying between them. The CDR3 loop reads CAISESMVLLTEAFF. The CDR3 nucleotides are TGTGCCATCAGTGAGTCGATGGTACTTCTGACTGAAGCTTTCTTT.

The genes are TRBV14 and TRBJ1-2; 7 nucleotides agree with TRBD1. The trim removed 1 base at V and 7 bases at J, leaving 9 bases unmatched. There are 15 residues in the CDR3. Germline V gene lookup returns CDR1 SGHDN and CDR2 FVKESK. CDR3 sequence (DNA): TGTGCCAGCAGCCAAGTGACAGGGAGGAACGGTGGCTACACCTTC. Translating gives CASSQVTGRNGGYTF. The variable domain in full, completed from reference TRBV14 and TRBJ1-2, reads EAGVTQFPSHSVIEKGQTVTLRCDPISGHDNLYWYRRVMGKEIKFLLHFVKESKQDESGMPNNRFLAERTGGTYSTLKVQPAELEDSGVYFCASSQVTGRNGGYTFGSGTRLTVV.

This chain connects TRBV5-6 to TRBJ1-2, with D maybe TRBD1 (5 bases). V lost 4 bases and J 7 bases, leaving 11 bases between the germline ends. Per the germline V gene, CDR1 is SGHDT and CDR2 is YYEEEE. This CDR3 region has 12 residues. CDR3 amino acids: CASSPGGSGYTF. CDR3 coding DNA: TGTGCCAGCAGCCCGGGGGGGTCTGGCTACACCTTC.

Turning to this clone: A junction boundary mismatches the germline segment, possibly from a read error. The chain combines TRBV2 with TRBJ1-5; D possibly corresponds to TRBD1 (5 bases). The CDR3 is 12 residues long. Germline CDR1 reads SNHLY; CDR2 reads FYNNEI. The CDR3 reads CASSEGAQPQHF. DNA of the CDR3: TGTGCCAGCAGCGAAGGGGCTCAGCCCCAGCATTTT.

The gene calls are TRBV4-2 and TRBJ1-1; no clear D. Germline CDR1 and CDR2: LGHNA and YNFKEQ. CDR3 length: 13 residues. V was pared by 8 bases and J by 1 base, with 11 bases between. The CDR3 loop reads CASGDGENTEAFF. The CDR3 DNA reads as TGTGCCAGCGGTGACGGGGAGAACACTGAAGCTTTCTTT.

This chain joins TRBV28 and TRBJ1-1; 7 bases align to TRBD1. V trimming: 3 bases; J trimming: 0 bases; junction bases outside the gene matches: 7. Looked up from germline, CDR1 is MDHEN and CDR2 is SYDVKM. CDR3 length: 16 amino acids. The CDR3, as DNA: TGTGCCAGCAGTTTCCCGGGACAGAAGATGAACACTGAAGCTTTCTTT. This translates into CASSFPGQKMNTEAFF.

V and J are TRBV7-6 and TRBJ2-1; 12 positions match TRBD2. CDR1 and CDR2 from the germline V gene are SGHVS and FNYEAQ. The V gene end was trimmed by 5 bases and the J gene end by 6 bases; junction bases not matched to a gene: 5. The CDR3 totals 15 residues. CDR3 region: CASSPSGGASNEQFF. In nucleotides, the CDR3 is TGTGCCAGCAGCCCTAGCGGGGGGGCCAGCAATGAGCAGTTCTTC.

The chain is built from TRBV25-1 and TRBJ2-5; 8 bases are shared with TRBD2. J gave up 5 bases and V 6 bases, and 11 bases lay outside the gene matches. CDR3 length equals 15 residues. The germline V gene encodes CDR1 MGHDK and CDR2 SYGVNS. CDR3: CASRVAGPNAETQYF. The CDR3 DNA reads TGTGCCAGCAGAGTAGCGGGGCCCAACGCGGAGACCCAGTACTTC.